The 27 T cell receptor beta chains reported below all come from one sample, sequenced in a study of shared clonotypes between healthy human individuals. Generated by immunoSEQ multiplex PCR, the TCRdb table keeps only in-frame clones and is missing some. The top ten clones hold 10% to 15% of a sample with about 480,000 clones, 79% of them seen once. The sequenced sample consisted of PBMCs. The receptors here all came from a woman aged 40 to 50 in good health. Some clones in this sample may be carry-over from other donors' samples.

This chain links TRBV5-1 with TRBJ2-5; 7 nucleotides match TRBD1. The J call may be mistaken, given a closer DNA end match to TRBJ2-7. Germline CDR1 is SGHRS and CDR2 is YFSETQ. CDR3 length: 15 residues. The CDR3 DNA reads TGCGCCAGCAGCTCATCGACAGGGCTCTCCTACGAGCAGTACTTC. Its protein is CASSSSTGLSYEQYF.

The V and J genes are TRBV5-1 and TRBJ1-1, with D hard to call. V shed 0 bases and J shed 8 bases, with 14 bases lying between them. From germline, CDR1 is SGHRS and CDR2 YFSETQ. The CDR3 runs to 14 residues. CDR3: CASSLVGPDQEAFF. Here the CDR3 DNA reads TGCGCCAGCAGCTTGGTTGGCCCGGACCAGGAAGCTTTCTTT.

The J gene is TRBJ2-5, the V gene TRBV18; TRBD2 matches 8 bases. V trimming: 3 bases; J trimming: 3 bases; junction bases outside the gene matches: 3. Per the germline V gene, CDR1 is KGHSH and CDR2 is LQKENI. The CDR3 length is 14 residues. The CDR3 spells CASSPTTSEETQYF. The CDR3 DNA is TGTGCCAGCTCACCTACGACTAGCGAAGAGACCCAGTACTTC. Filled out from reference TRBV18 and TRBJ2-5, the complete variable domain reads NAGVMQNPRHLVRRRGQEARLRCSPMKGHSHVYWYRQLPEEGLKFMVYLQKENIIDESGMPKERFSAEFPKEGPSILRIQQVVRGDSAAYFCASSPTTSEETQYFGPGTRLLVL.

V usage is TRBV28 and J usage is TRBJ1-3; D unresolved. The CDR3 consists of 15 residues. Trimming shortened V by 6 bases and J by 4 bases, and 16 bases separated the two germline ends. Germline V gene lookup returns CDR1 MDHEN and CDR2 SYDVKM. Here the CDR3 DNA reads TGTGCCAGCAGCAGGACTCCCCTGGGAGGAAACACCATATATTTT. Its translation: CASSRTPLGGNTIYF.

This chain uses TRBV30 with TRBJ2-2; D is perhaps TRBD1 (5 bases). V was shortened by 8 bases and J by 1 base, with 11 bases between the two germline ends. Germline CDR1 GTSNPN, CDR2 SVGIG (reference sequence). The CDR3 runs 13 residues. CDR3 region: CAIRVLNTGELFF. DNA for the CDR3: TGTGCCATCAGGGTTTTGAACACCGGGGAGCTGTTTTTT.

The chain joins TRBV5-1 to TRBJ1-1; unclear D gene. Trimming stripped 5 bases from V and 0 bases from J, with 8 bases between. This CDR3 is built from 13 residues. Germline CDR1 reads SGHRS; CDR2 reads YFSETQ. The CDR3 nucleotides are TGCGCCAGCAGGGACGGTATGAACACTGAAGCTTTCTTT. It specifies CASRDGMNTEAFF.

This clone has more than one count but fewer than ten. At the DNA level, this CDR3 is encoded by other sequences in the same sample as well. The V and J genes are TRBV5-1 and TRBJ2-7, with D unclear. CDR1 SGHRS and CDR2 YFSETQ come from the germline V gene. The V end was cut by 1 base, the J end by 4 bases, with 3 bases between. This CDR3 has 11 residues. CDR3 in DNA: TGCGCCAGCAGCTTGAATTACGAGCAGTACTTC. It codes for CASSLNYEQYF.

This clone occurred a few times. Within the sample, other DNA sequences also encode this same CDR3. This chain joins TRBV28 and TRBJ1-1, with D possibly matching TRBD1 (6 bases). The CDR3 runs 14 residues. CDR1 and CDR2 (germline): MDHEN, SYDVKM. V was cut by 6 bases and J by 4 bases, with 15 bases left in between. The CDR3 DNA follows: TGTGCCAGCAGCTTACGACAGGTAGGCACTGAAGCTTTCTTT. Translated, it gives CASSLRQVGTEAFF.

V and J are TRBV29-1 and TRBJ2-3; the match to TRBD1 covers 12 bases. Germline V gene lookup returns CDR1 SQVTM and CDR2 ANQGSEA. The CDR3 extends over 13 amino acids. CDR3 nucleotides: TGCAGTGGGGGGACAGGGGGCCCAGATACGCAGTATTTT. It specifies CSGGTGGPDTQYF.

V and J are TRBV5-1 and TRBJ2-5, with D perhaps TRBD2 (6 bases). V was cut by 3 bases and J by 1 base, with 13 bases left in between. CDR1 is SGHRS and CDR2 is YFSETQ in the germline V gene. CDR3 length equals 15 residues. The CDR3 coding sequence is TGCGCCAGCAGCTGGGGTCGGGGAGGCCAAGAGACCCAGTACTTC. It codes for CASSWGRGGQETQYF.

The chain links TRBV11-2 to TRBJ2-2; the D gene is possibly TRBD2 (5 bases). Trimming shortened V by 11 bases and J by 4 bases, and 20 bases separated the two germline ends. The germline V gene has CDR1 SGHAT and CDR2 FQNNGV. This CDR3 spans 15 amino acids. The chain's CDR3 is CACRVGLHLTGELFF. The CDR3 coding sequence is TGTGCCTGTAGGGTAGGACTTCATCTCACCGGGGAGCTGTTTTTT.

The V and J genes are TRBV7-9 and TRBJ2-5, with no clear D. The CDR3 totals 13 residues. Germline CDR1 SEHNR, CDR2 FQNEAQ (reference sequence). V lost 2 bases and J lost 4, with 8 bases in between. CDR3 coding DNA: TGTGCCAGCAGCTTAAGTCGTGGAGAGACCCAGTACTTC. It translates to CASSLSRGETQYF.

The V gene is TRBV5-6, the J gene TRBJ2-7; 13 bases map to TRBD2. Germline loops: CDR1 SGHDT, CDR2 YYEEEE. The CDR3 consists of 14 residues. V lost 4 bases, J lost 4 bases, and 2 bases stayed unmatched. This chain's CDR3 is CASSPGLAGYEQYF. The CDR3 DNA reads TGTGCCAGCAGCCCGGGACTAGCGGGGTACGAGCAGTACTTC.

As to this clone: A read error may produce the germline difference seen at one junction end. Other DNA sequences in the sample encode the same CDR3. The chain uses TRBV11-2 and TRBJ1-2, with D hard to call. Germline V CDR1 and CDR2: SGHAT, FQNNGV. The CDR3 runs 12 residues. The DNA of the CDR3 is TGTGCCAGCAGCTTAGATATAGGTGGCTACACCTTT. Protein product: CASSLDIGGYTF. Based on the CDR3 plus reference TRBV11-2 and TRBJ1-2, the full variable domain is EAGVAQSPRYKIIEKRQSVAFWCNPISGHATLYWYQQILGQGPKLLIQFQNNGVVDDSQLPKDRFSAERLKGVDSTLKIQPAKLEDSAVYLCASSLDIGGYTFGSGTRLTVV.

The chain is built from TRBV10-3 and TRBJ2-7, with unresolved D. Germline V gives CDR1 ENHRY, CDR2 SYGVKD. The V end was cut by 1 base, the J end by 0 bases, with 4 bases between. The CDR3 spans 13 residues. CDR3 loop: CAISELPSYEQYF. As DNA, the CDR3 is TGTGCCATCAGTGAGTTGCCCTCCTACGAGCAGTACTTC.

This sequence joins TRBV5-6 and TRBJ2-5; D may be TRBD1 (5 bases). This CDR3 region has 12 residues. The germline V gene encodes CDR1 SGHDT and CDR2 YYEEEE. V was pared by 4 bases and J by 8 bases, with 12 bases between. CDR3 region: CASSPGHVTQYF. The CDR3 region has the DNA TGTGCCAGCAGCCCCGGACACGTTACCCAGTACTTC. The full variable domain, completed using reference TRBV5-6 and TRBJ2-5, is DAGVTQSPTHLIKTRGQQVTLRCSPKSGHDTVSWYQQALGQGPQFIFQYYEEEERQRGNFPDRFSGHQFPNYSSELNVNALLLGDSALYLCASSPGHVTQYFGPGTRLLVL.

This chain joins TRBV28 and TRBJ2-5, with D perhaps TRBD1 (6 bases). Germline CDR1 is MDHEN and CDR2 is SYDVKM. V lost 7 bases and J lost 0, with 15 bases in between. The CDR3 is made up of 15 amino acids. The CDR3 loop reads CASNTNRVNQETQYF. The CDR3 DNA is TGTGCCAGCAACACGAACAGGGTTAACCAAGAGACCCAGTACTTC.

The V call is TRBV9, the J call TRBJ2-1; D perhaps matches TRBD2 (5 bases). This CDR3 comprises 14 residues. V was clipped by 0 bases and J by 7 bases, with 11 bases between them. Per germline, CDR1 SGDLS and CDR2 YYNGEE. The CDR3 DNA follows: TGTGCCAGCAGCGTAGTGCCTAGCCGGAATGAGCAGTTCTTC. Translating it yields CASSVVPSRNEQFF.

This clone was counted once. The chain uses TRBV5-4 and TRBJ2-7, with D possibly being TRBD1 or TRBD2 (6 bases each). The CDR3 is made up of 16 amino acids. Germline CDR1 is SGHNT and CDR2 is YYREEE (reference sequence). Between the trimmed V and J ends, which lost 4 bases and 7 bases, there was a span of 24 bases. This chain's CDR3 is CASSPPGLGGLKEQYF. DNA of the CDR3: TGTGCCAGCAGCCCCCCCGGTCTGGGGGGCTTGAAGGAGCAGTACTTC.

This sequence joins TRBV9 and TRBJ2-1, with D perhaps matching TRBD1 (6 bases). The germline CDR1 and CDR2 sequences are SGDLS and YYNGEE. The CDR3 loop spans 16 amino acids. Trimming pared 0 bases from V and 0 bases from J, leaving 10 bases between. The CDR3 bases are TGTGCCAGCAGCGTAGCTGGCAGGGGCTCCTACAATGAGCAGTTCTTC. Translated, it gives CASSVAGRGSYNEQFF.

V usage is TRBV6-6 and J usage is TRBJ2-1; possibly TRBD1 or TRBD2 for D (5 bases each). Germline V lookup: CDR1 MNHNY, CDR2 SVGAGI (reference sequence). The CDR3 is 16 residues long. V gave up 2 bases and J gave up 4 bases, with 15 bases separating them. CDR3 in amino acids: CASSYRAGTLYNEQFF. In DNA form, the CDR3 reads TGTGCCAGCAGTTACCGTGCCGGGACGCTGTACAATGAGCAGTTCTTC.

The chain recombines TRBV5-5 with TRBJ2-3; D possibly corresponds to TRBD2 (7 bases). This CDR3 has 15 amino acids. Germline V gene sequence: CDR1 SGHKS, CDR2 YYEKEE (reference sequence). Trimming took 3 bases from V and 0 from J, leaving 11 bases between them. CDR3 sequence (DNA): TGTGCCAGCAGCTGGGGGGGGCCCAGCACAGATACGCAGTATTTT. As protein: CASSWGGPSTDTQYF.

The V gene is TRBV4-3, the J gene TRBJ1-2; no clear D. Per germline, CDR1 LGHNA and CDR2 YSLEER. The CDR3 is 13 amino acids. V was trimmed by 1 base and J by 0 bases, leaving 3 bases between them. CDR3 amino acids: CASSQAANYGYTF. The CDR3 bases are TGCGCCAGCAGCCAAGCGGCTAACTATGGCTACACCTTC.

This clone was seen a few times. This chain uses TRBV28 with TRBJ2-1; a possible D gene is TRBD2 (6 bases). This CDR3 contains 13 residues. Per the germline V gene, CDR1 is MDHEN and CDR2 is SYDVKM. V lost 7 bases, J lost 5 bases, and 12 bases lay in between. CDR3 loop: CASTGSLNNEQFF. For the CDR3, the DNA is TGTGCCAGCACCGGGAGCTTAAACAATGAGCAGTTCTTC.

This clone was seen a few times. The chain carries TRBV4-2 and TRBJ1-4, with no clear D. There are 16 residues in the CDR3. V shed 1 base and J shed 7 bases, with 16 bases lying between them. In germline, CDR1 is LGHNA, CDR2 YNFKEQ. This CDR3 is CASSQGRGGGGEKLFF. The DNA of the CDR3 is TGTGCCAGCAGCCAAGGCCGGGGTGGAGGTGGTGAAAAACTGTTTTTT.

About this clone itself: This sample also contains other DNA sequences that code for the same CDR3. The chain carries TRBV7-3 and TRBJ2-3; D is perhaps TRBD1 or TRBD2 (5 bases each). Germline V gene sequence: CDR1 SGHTA, CDR2 FQGTGA. Trimming left V 2 bases short and J 1 base short, with 13 bases between. This CDR3 is 16 amino acids long. CDR3 bases: TGTGCCAGCAGCTTAGAGGGGAGAGGTGGCACAGATACGCAGTATTTT. Residues: CASSLEGRGGTDTQYF.

This clone came up many times. Within the sample, other DNA sequences also encode this same CDR3. The chain joins TRBV9 to TRBJ2-2, with D uncertain. Germline CDR1 and CDR2: SGDLS and YYNGEE. The CDR3 contains 14 residues. Trimming removed 1 base at V and 1 base at J, with 5 bases between. This chain's CDR3 is CASSVSGNTGELFF. As DNA, the CDR3 is TGTGCCAGCAGCGTATCGGGGAACACCGGGGAGCTGTTTTTT.